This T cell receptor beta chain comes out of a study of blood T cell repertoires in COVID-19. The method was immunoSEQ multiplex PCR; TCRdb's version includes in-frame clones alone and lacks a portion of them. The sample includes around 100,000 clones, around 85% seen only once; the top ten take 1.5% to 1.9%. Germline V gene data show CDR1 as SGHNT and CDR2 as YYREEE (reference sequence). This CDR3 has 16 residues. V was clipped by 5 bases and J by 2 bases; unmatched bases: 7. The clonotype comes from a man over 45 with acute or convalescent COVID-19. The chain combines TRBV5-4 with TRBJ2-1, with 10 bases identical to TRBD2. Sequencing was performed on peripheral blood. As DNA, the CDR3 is TGTGCCAGCAGTAAAGCGGGGGGGCCTACCTACAATGAGCAGTTCTTC. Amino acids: CASSKAGGPTYNEQFF.